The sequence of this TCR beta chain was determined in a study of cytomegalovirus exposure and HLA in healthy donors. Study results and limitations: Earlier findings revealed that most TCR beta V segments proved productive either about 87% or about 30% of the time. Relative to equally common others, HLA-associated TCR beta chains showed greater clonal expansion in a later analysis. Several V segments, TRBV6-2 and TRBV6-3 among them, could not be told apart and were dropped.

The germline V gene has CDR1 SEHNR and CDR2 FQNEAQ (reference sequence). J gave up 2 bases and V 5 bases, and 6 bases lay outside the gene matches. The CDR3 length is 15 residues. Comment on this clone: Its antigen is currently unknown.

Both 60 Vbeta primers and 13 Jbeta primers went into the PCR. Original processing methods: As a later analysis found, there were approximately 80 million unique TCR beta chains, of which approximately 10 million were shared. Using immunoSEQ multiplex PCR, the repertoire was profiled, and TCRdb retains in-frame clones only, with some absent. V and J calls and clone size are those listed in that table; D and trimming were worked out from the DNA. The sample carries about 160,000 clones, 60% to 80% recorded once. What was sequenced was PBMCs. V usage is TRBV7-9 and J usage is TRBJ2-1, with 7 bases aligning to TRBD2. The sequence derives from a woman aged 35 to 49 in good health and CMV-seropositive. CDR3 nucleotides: TGTGCCAGCAGCCTAAGCGGGGAAACCTACAATGAGCAGTTCTTC. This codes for CASSLSGETYNEQFF.